These 13 T cell receptor beta chains were all obtained from the same sample, sequenced in a study of blood T cell repertoires in COVID-19. Sequencing was performed with immunoSEQ multiplex PCR; in TCRdb, only in-frame clones are kept and a portion is missing. The sample yields 70,000 or so clones, around 90% seen once. Sequencing was done on a sample of peripheral blood. The source of these receptors is a human donor in a cohort sampled during active COVID-19.

V and J are TRBV7-8 and TRBJ1-3; 8 bases align to TRBD1. V lost 4 bases, J lost 3 bases, and 5 bases stayed unmatched. This CDR3 contains 15 residues. Germline assignment: CDR1 SGHVS and CDR2 FQNEAQ. The chain's CDR3 is CASSSTGQVGNTIYF. CDR3 coding DNA: TGTGCCAGCAGCTCAACGGGACAGGTTGGAAACACCATATATTTT.

The rearrangement uses TRBV5-1 and TRBJ2-1, with 11 nucleotides matching TRBD2. The length of the CDR3 is 15 residues. Germline trimming cut 0 bases from V and 8 bases from J; bases unmatched to any gene: 4. Germline-derived CDR1 and CDR2 are SGHRS and YFSETQ. CDR3 residues: CASSLATSGSDEQFF. In DNA form, the CDR3 reads TGCGCCAGCAGCTTGGCTACTAGCGGGAGCGATGAGCAGTTCTTC.

DNA for the CDR3: TGTGCCAGCAGGGAGGGACAGGGGAGCAATCAGCCCCAGCATTTT. It encodes CASREGQGSNQPQHF. This sequence joins TRBV28 and TRBJ1-5; 10 bases match TRBD1. Germline CDR1 MDHEN, CDR2 SYDVKM. V shed 6 bases, J shed 1 base, and the junction held 3 bases outside the gene matches. The CDR3 length is 15 residues.

This clone occurred once. The V call is TRBV7-9, the J call TRBJ1-2; TRBD1 agrees at 7 bases. The CDR3 runs to 15 residues. Looked up from germline, CDR1 is SEHNR and CDR2 is FQNEAQ (reference sequence). Trimming cost V 3 bases and J 1 base; bases outside gene matches: 5. The CDR3 DNA reads as TGTGCCAGCAGCTTCCCCGGACAGGATAACTATGGCTACACCTTC. Translating gives CASSFPGQDNYGYTF. The full variable domain, with the rest looked up from reference TRBV7-9 and TRBJ1-2, is DTGVSQNPRHKITKRGQNVTFRCDPISEHNRLYWYRQTLGQGPEFLTYFQNEAQLEKSRLLSDRFSAERPKGSFSTLEIQRTEQGDSAMYLCASSFPGQDNYGYTFGSGTRLTVV.

The gene calls are TRBV7-2 and TRBJ2-1, with 8 bases lining up with TRBD2. The junction had 3 bases not matched to a gene; V was cut back by 1 base and J by 7 bases. This CDR3 contains 14 residues. Per germline, CDR1 SGHTA and CDR2 FQGNSA. The CDR3 DNA reads as TGTGCCAGCAGCTTAGTCCTAGCGGGTAATGAGCAGTTCTTC. It codes for CASSLVLAGNEQFF.

This rearrangement joins TRBV14 to TRBJ2-2; the D is unclear. Germline CDR1 reads SGHDN; CDR2 reads FVKESK. The CDR3 runs 14 residues. V was pared by 1 base and J by 2 bases, with 5 bases between. The CDR3 loop is CASSQGGNTGELFF. In DNA form, the CDR3 reads TGTGCCAGCAGCCAAGGCGGAAACACCGGGGAGCTGTTTTTT. The whole variable domain, remainder taken from reference TRBV14 and TRBJ2-2, is EAGVTQFPSHSVIEKGQTVTLRCDPISGHDNLYWYRRVMGKEIKFLLHFVKESKQDESGMPNNRFLAERTGGTYSTLKVQPAELEDSGVYFCASSQGGNTGELFFGEGSRLTVL.

The CDR3 DNA follows: TGTGCCACCAGTGCGAGGGGACTACCCACAGATACGCAGTATTTT. It yields the protein CATSARGLPTDTQYF. The rearrangement joins TRBV24-1 to TRBJ2-3; 7 bases fit TRBD2. The V gene end was trimmed by 5 bases and the J gene end by 2 bases; junction bases not matched to a gene: 6. The CDR3 is 15 amino acids. In germline, CDR1 is KGHDR, CDR2 SFDVKD.

The chain has TRBV7-9 and TRBJ2-7, with 10 nucleotides matching TRBD2. The CDR3 covers 12 residues. Germline CDR1 is SEHNR and CDR2 is FQNEAQ (reference sequence). The DNA of the CDR3 is TGTGTTAGCGGGGGGAACACTTACGAGCAGTACTTC. Translated, it gives CVSGGNTYEQYF.

The DNA for the CDR3 is TGTGCCAGCAGCTTAGGGCGGCAAGAGACCCAGTACTTC. Its translation: CASSLGRQETQYF. The chain joins TRBV7-2 to TRBJ2-5; no reliable D call. This CDR3 is 13 amino acids long. Trimming removed 1 base from V and 2 bases from J, with 5 bases in between. The germline gives CDR1 SGHTA, CDR2 FQGNSA.

The chain is built from TRBV18 and TRBJ1-2, with 9 nucleotides matching TRBD1. V gave up 3 bases and J gave up 0 bases; unmatched junction bases: 5. The CDR3 has 16 residues. In germline, CDR1 is KGHSH, CDR2 LQKENI. This CDR3 is CASSPDRGRSNYGYTF. The CDR3, as DNA: TGTGCCAGCTCACCGGACAGGGGCCGTTCTAACTATGGCTACACCTTC.

The chain couples TRBV5-1 to TRBJ1-1; D is perhaps TRBD1 (5 bases). The CDR3 is 16 residues long. Trimming took 0 bases from V and 1 from J, leaving 13 bases between them. Germline V gene sequence: CDR1 SGHRS, CDR2 YFSETQ. CDR3 sequence reads: CASSLAGGGGNTEAFF. CDR3 in DNA: TGCGCCAGCAGCTTGGCCGGGGGAGGTGGGAACACTGAAGCTTTCTTT.

V and J are TRBV25-1 and TRBJ1-6; the D is unclear. CDR1 and CDR2 from the germline V gene are MGHDK and SYGVNS. V dropped 2 bases and J dropped 10 bases, with 9 bases sitting between them. The CDR3 contains 13 residues. In DNA, the CDR3 is TGTGCCAGCAGTGAAACGAGAGAGTCACCCCTCCACTTT. As protein: CASSETRESPLHF.

J is TRBJ2-1 and V is TRBV5-4, with D possibly being TRBD1 (6 bases). This CDR3 region has 15 residues. Germline V gene sequence: CDR1 SGHNT, CDR2 YYREEE (reference sequence). V was cut by 4 bases and J by 0 bases, with 11 bases left in between. The CDR3 nucleotides are TGTGCCAGCAGCCCAGACAGGTACTCCTACAATGAGCAGTTCTTC. It translates to CASSPDRYSYNEQFF.